These T cell receptor beta chains were read from a single sample in a study of blood T cell repertoires in COVID-19. Assay: immunoSEQ multiplex PCR; the TCRdb copy retains only in-frame clones and omits some. This sample has 200,000 to 250,000 clones; around three quarters occur once, and the top ten carry 7% to 8.5%. The specimen was peripheral blood. Receptors were obtained from a woman aged 70-85 years with acute or convalescent COVID-19. Each CDR3 is given with its conserved first and last residue. The D gene is left open where the match is weak. Only part of the rows carry a size: once, few, many, or a class if the clone is expanded.

TGTGCCAGCAGCGGACTCGGGAACACTGAAGCTTTCTTT,CASSGLGNTEAFF,TRBJ1-1,TRBV4-2,-,few,13
TGTGCCACCAGTGACCCTGGACTAGCGGGGGGGCATGATACGCAGTATTTT,CATSDPGLAGGHDTQYF,TRBJ2-3,TRBV24-1,TRBD2,-,17
TGTGCCAGTAGACCATTACAGGTTGCCCCCGGCTACACCTTC,CASRPLQVAPGYTF,TRBJ1-2,TRBV19,-,-,14
TGCGCCAGCAGCCAAGATCCAGGATTCACTGAAGCTTTCTTT,CASSQDPGFTEAFF,TRBJ1-1,TRBV4-1,-,once,14
TGTGCCAGCAGCCTGGGACATCGCCAAGAGACCCAGTACTTC,CASSLGHRQETQYF,TRBJ2-5,TRBV3-1/TRBV3-2,-,-,14
TGTGCCAGCTCACCCCCGGGAGGGGGCCAAACTGAAGCTTTCTTT,CASSPPGGGQTEAFF,TRBJ1-1,TRBV18,TRBD1,-,15
TGTGCCATCAGGGGGGGAACAGAGGACGAGCAGTACTTC,CAIRGGTEDEQYF,TRBJ2-7,TRBV10-3,-,-,13
TGTGCCAGCAGTCGTTTCACTCGTCTGTCCTACGAGCAGTACTTC,CASSRFTRLSYEQYF,TRBJ2-7,TRBV6-2/TRBV6-3,-,-,15
TGTGCCAGCTCACCGGGGGTCGACAGGACCATATATTTT,CASSPGVDRTIYF,TRBJ1-3,TRBV18,-,-,13
TGTGCCAGCAGCTTTTGGGACAGGGCCGTGGCTGAAGCTTTCTTT,CASSFWDRAVAEAFF,TRBJ1-1,TRBV5-6,TRBD1,-,15
TGCAGCGTTGTGGGGCCGAGGGGGGAGCAGTACTTC,CSVVGPRGEQYF,TRBJ2-7,TRBV29-1,-,few,12
TGTGCCAGCAGTGAGGAACAGCTCCTCTCTGGAAACACCATATATTTT,CASSEEQLLSGNTIYF,TRBJ1-3,TRBV2,-,-,16
TGTGCCAGCTCACCAACAACGGTATCAGGTGGGTCTGAAGCTTTCTTT,CASSPTTVSGGSEAFF,TRBJ1-1,TRBV18,-,-,16
TGTGCCAGCAGCTCTACGGGGGGCTCCTACGAGCAGTACTTC,CASSSTGGSYEQYF,TRBJ2-7,TRBV7-2,TRBD2,-,14
TGCGCCAGCAGCTTGGGTCTAGCGGGGGGGCCGACTGGCACAGATACGCAGTATTTT,CASSLGLAGGPTGTDTQYF,TRBJ2-3,TRBV5-1,TRBD2,-,19
TGTGCCAGCAGCTTATCCGGTACAGGGACGCGGGCCAAAAACATTCAGTACTTC,CASSLSGTGTRAKNIQYF,TRBJ2-4,TRBV5-6,-,-,18
TGCAGCGCCTTTGAGGGTCTTGGCACCGGGGAGCTGTTTTTT,CSAFEGLGTGELFF,TRBJ2-2,TRBV29-1,-,-,14
TGTGCCAGCAGCAGGGCCCCGAACACCATATATTTT,CASSRAPNTIYF,TRBJ1-3,TRBV7-9,-,once,12
TGTGCCAGCAGCACAGTGTCGGAGGGGACTGAAGCTTTCTTT,CASSTVSEGTEAFF,TRBJ1-1,TRBV11-2,-,-,14
TGCGCCAGCAGCCGAAGCGGGGGGCTGGCTGATGAGCAGTTCTTC,CASSRSGGLADEQFF,TRBJ2-1,TRBV4-3,TRBD2,once,15
TGTGCCAGCAGTAGACAGGTTGGAAACACCATATATTTT,CASSRQVGNTIYF,TRBJ1-3,TRBV6-2/TRBV6-3,-,-,13
TGCGCCACCCAGGTTTCTGGGGCCAACGTCCTGACTTTC,CATQVSGANVLTF,TRBJ2-6,TRBV10-1,-,-,13
TGTGCCAGGTTAGCGGCCGGGGAGCTGTTTTTT,CARLAAGELFF,TRBJ2-2,TRBV6-5,-,-,11
TGTGCCAGCACCTACTCCTACAATGAGCAGTTCTTC,CASTYSYNEQFF,TRBJ2-1,TRBV7-2,-,-,12
TGCGCCAGCAGCCCCTTCGAGTTATTAGGGGAGCTGTTTTTT,CASSPFELLGELFF,TRBJ2-2,TRBV5-1,-,-,14
TGTGCCAGCATGTCAGGCGGGGGGGCCGAGTATTTT,CASMSGGGAEYF,TRBJ2-3,TRBV2,TRBD2,-,12
TGTGCCAGCAGCCGGGAGGGATACGATACGCAGTATTTT,CASSREGYDTQYF,TRBJ2-3,TRBV7-3,TRBD2,-,13
TGTGCCAGCAGTGCTCGGCAGGGTCAAAATGAGCAGTTCTTC,CASSARQGQNEQFF,TRBJ2-1,TRBV2,-,-,14
TGTGCCAGCAGCTCCCGGACTGATTATCGCACAGATACGCAGTATTTT,CASSSRTDYRTDTQYF,TRBJ2-3,TRBV5-4,-,-,16
TGCGCCATTTCTCCCGGGGACAGACGTGGGGAAGAGACCCAGTACTTC,CAISPGDRRGEETQYF,TRBJ2-5,TRBV23-1,TRBD1,once,16
TGTGCCAGCAGCTTAGGAACGCGGGAGAGCACAGATACGCAGTATTTT,CASSLGTRESTDTQYF,TRBJ2-3,TRBV11-3,TRBD2,-,16
TGTGCCAGCATCCCGGGAGGGCCTAATCAGCCCCAGCATTTT,CASIPGGPNQPQHF,TRBJ1-5,TRBV6-5,-,once,14
TGTGCCAGCAGCCGGACAGGACCTGGGGATACGCAGTATTTT,CASSRTGPGDTQYF,TRBJ2-3,TRBV7-6,TRBD1,-,14
TGTGCCAGCAGTTTAGCTAGCGGGGCGTCCTACGAGCAGTACTTC,CASSLASGASYEQYF,TRBJ2-7,TRBV3-1/TRBV3-2,TRBD2,once,15
TGTGCCAGCAGCCCCTTCGGGGGGTCCTACGAGCAGTACTTC,CASSPFGGSYEQYF,TRBJ2-7,TRBV7-9,TRBD2,once,14
TGTGCCAGCAGCTTCGAGCTAGTCGCCGTCGAGCAGTACTTC,CASSFELVAVEQYF,TRBJ2-7,TRBV7-9,-,-,14
TGTGCCAGCAGAAACCAGGGGGGAGAGACCCAGTACTTC,CASRNQGGETQYF,TRBJ2-5,TRBV25-1,-,-,13
TGTGCCAGCAGCCACACGGGACTAGCGGGGGTTGAGCAGTTCTTC,CASSHTGLAGVEQFF,TRBJ2-1,TRBV3-1/TRBV3-2,TRBD2,-,15
TGTGCCAGCAGCTTAGCGGGGACAGGTCTTAACTATGGCTACACCTTC,CASSLAGTGLNYGYTF,TRBJ1-2,TRBV11-2,TRBD1,-,16
TGTGCCACCAGTGATCCTGTCCCCGAGACCCAGTACTTC,CATSDPVPETQYF,TRBJ2-5,TRBV24-1,-,-,13
TGTGCCAGCATCCCAGGGGTTAGGGGGCTCGGAAACATTCAGTACTTC,CASIPGVRGLGNIQYF,TRBJ2-4,TRBV6-6,TRBD1,-,16
TGCGCCACTCGGGACAGGGCCCTTGGGGCCAACGTCCTGACTTTC,CATRDRALGANVLTF,TRBJ2-6,TRBV10-2,TRBD1,-,15
TGCGCCAGCAGCTTGGCCGGGCAGGGCGATGAAGCTTTCTTT,CASSLAGQGDEAFF,TRBJ1-1,TRBV5-1,-,-,14
TGTGCCACGGCCCCGGGGAGCTCCTACAATGAGCAGTTCTTC,CATAPGSSYNEQFF,TRBJ2-1,TRBV24-1,-,-,14
TGTGCCAGCTCACCAGCGGGAGGTGGCAATCAGCCCCAGCATTTT,CASSPAGGGNQPQHF,TRBJ1-5,TRBV18,-,-,15
TGTGCCAGCAGTTACTCGAGGGTAGTCGAGCAGTACTTC,CASSYSRVVEQYF,TRBJ2-7,TRBV6-2/TRBV6-3,-,few,13
TGTGCCAGCTCTGGGACAGAGGAGGAACCCCTCCACTTT,CASSGTEEEPLHF,TRBJ1-6,TRBV18,TRBD1,-,13
TGTGCCAGCAGCCAGTCCCTAGATGTGGGAGGCAATCAGCCCCAGCATTTT,CASSQSLDVGGNQPQHF,TRBJ1-5,TRBV3-1/TRBV3-2,-,-,17
TGTGCCAGCAGCTTAGTACAGGTCCAGGCCCCCTACGAGCAGTACTTC,CASSLVQVQAPYEQYF,TRBJ2-7,TRBV7-2,-,-,16
TGTGCCAGCAGCCTACGGGGGAATGGCTACACCTTC,CASSLRGNGYTF,TRBJ1-2,TRBV3-1/TRBV3-2,-,-,12
TGTGCCAGCAGCCCACAGGGTTGGGGCAATCAGCCCCAGCATTTT,CASSPQGWGNQPQHF,TRBJ1-5,TRBV5-5,-,once,15